This T cell receptor beta chain was captured in a study of shared T cell receptors in the human thymus. Looked up from germline, CDR1 is PRHDT and CDR2 is FYEKMQ (reference sequence). Trimming took off 0 bases at V and 9 bases at J, with 12 bases between the two ends. The CDR3 consists of 13 residues. The method was immunoSEQ multiplex PCR; TCRdb's version includes in-frame clones alone and lacks a portion of them. The sample holds roughly 660,000 clones, 88% seen once. The same sample was also used in a study of human thymus T cells. This second study says: Thymic and blood repertoires seemed to favor certain V and J genes. What related research reported was that thymic repertoires overlapped highly among unrelated individuals.

The chain has TRBV13 and TRBJ2-7; tentatively, D is TRBD2 (6 bases). Sequences were obtained from thymocytes. The TCR originated in a boy under two years old with a congenital heart defect. The CDR3 region is CASSLGIGGWQYF. Here the CDR3 DNA reads TGTGCCAGCAGCTTAGGGATTGGGGGGTGGCAGTACTTC.